The sequence of this TCR beta chain was determined in a study of blood T cell repertoires in COVID-19. Study summary: Acute-phase and convalescent COVID-19 samples originated in the United States, Italy and Spain.

V gave up 11 bases and J gave up 6 bases; unmatched junction bases: 6. This CDR3 has 11 amino acids. Per the germline V gene, CDR1 is MNHEY and CDR2 is SMNVEV (reference sequence). Profiling relied on immunoSEQ multiplex PCR, and the TCRdb table lists in-frame clones only, not all of them. The table has about 230,000 clones, under 90% seen once. The rearrangement uses TRBV27 and TRBJ2-5; the match to TRBD1 covers 7 bases. The sample taken for sequencing was PBMCs or T cells enriched from blood (not recorded which). This TCR came from a man aged 60 to 69 who had recovered from COVID-19. In DNA, the CDR3 is TGTGCCGAAATGAGGGGGCAGACCCAGTACTTC. Translating it yields CAEMRGQTQYF.